Following are 20 T cell receptor beta chains from one sample sequenced in a study of blood T cell repertoires in COVID-19. Profiled with immunoSEQ multiplex PCR; TCRdb holds only in-frame clones, not every one. The sample has about 250,000 clones, approximately 84% seen once. Sequenced: peripheral blood. Source of these receptors: a middle-aged man with active or convalescent COVID-19.

This clone was seen only a few times. The chain couples TRBV11-2 to TRBJ2-2; 7 bases line up with TRBD2. The CDR3 has 15 amino acids. Germline V gene lookup returns CDR1 SGHAT and CDR2 FQNNGV. V trimming: 5 bases; J trimming: 1 base; junction bases outside the gene matches: 4. The CDR3 sequence: CASSTASGNTGELFF. CDR3 in DNA: TGTGCCAGCAGCACGGCTAGCGGGAACACCGGGGAGCTGTTTTTT.

V usage is TRBV7-8 and J usage is TRBJ1-1; D not certain. CDR1 and CDR2 from the germline V gene are SGHVS and FQNEAQ. The V end lost 5 bases, the J end lost 0 bases, and 13 bases lay between the germline ends. The length of the CDR3 is 15 residues. This CDR3 is CASSPLRSMNTEAFF. The CDR3 DNA is TGTGCCAGCAGCCCTTTGAGGTCCATGAACACTGAAGCTTTCTTT.

On this clone itself: A much larger clonotype is one base distant, so this may be a read error. The sample carries other DNA sequences with the same CDR3. V and J are TRBV6-1 and TRBJ2-7, with TRBD2 matching over 9 bases. The CDR3 sequence is 16 residues long. Germline V CDR1 and CDR2: MNHNS, SASEGT. The V gene end was trimmed by 3 bases and the J gene end by 0 bases; junction bases not matched to a gene: 6. CDR3 DNA sequence: TGTGCCAGCAGTGACCCGGGCGGGGGGGGCTCCTACGAGCAGTACTTC. Its translation is CASSDPGGGGSYEQYF.

The CDR3 nucleotides read TGTGCCAGCAGTGAGGGACTAGCTGCCCTCCTCCGCAATGAGCAGTTCTTC. Translation gives CASSEGLAALLRNEQFF. This chain joins TRBV6-1 and TRBJ2-1; TRBD2 aligns across 9 bases. V lost 3 bases, J lost 6 bases, and 12 bases stayed unmatched. Per the germline V gene, CDR1 is MNHNS and CDR2 is SASEGT. The CDR3 spans 17 residues.

A few counts support this clone. The gene calls are TRBV6-5 and TRBJ1-2; no definite D call. The CDR3 has 15 residues. Germline V gene lookup returns CDR1 MNHEY and CDR2 SVGAGI. Trimming took 0 bases from V and 7 from J, leaving 15 bases between them. In DNA form, the CDR3 reads TGTGCCAGCAGTTACTCGATTGTGAGACAAGGTGGCTACACCTTC. Protein: CASSYSIVRQGGYTF.

The rearrangement uses TRBV27 and TRBJ1-4; D is possibly TRBD1 (6 bases). The CDR3 totals 14 residues. CDR1 and CDR2 from the germline V gene are MNHEY and SMNVEV (reference sequence). Trimming cost V 1 base and J 7 bases, with 10 bases left between them. This CDR3 is CASSLYLGGEKLFF. The CDR3, as DNA: TGTGCCAGCAGTTTATATTTAGGGGGTGAAAAACTGTTTTTT.

The chain uses TRBV2 and TRBJ1-2; possibly TRBD1 for D (6 bases). Germline V CDR1 and CDR2: SNHLY, FYNNEI. The CDR3 runs to 11 residues. V lost 6 bases and J 6 bases, leaving 8 bases between the germline ends. The CDR3 loop reads CASRQGNGYTF. Here the CDR3 DNA reads TGTGCCAGCAGACAGGGCAATGGCTACACCTTC. The full variable domain, its missing parts supplied by reference TRBV2 and TRBJ1-2, is EPEVTQTPSHQVTQMGQEVILRCVPISNHLYFYWYRQILGQKVEFLVSFYNNEISEKSEIFDDQFSVERPDGSNFTLKIRSTKLEDSAMYFCASRQGNGYTFGSGTRLTVV.

V and J are TRBV7-2 and TRBJ2-7; perhaps TRBD2 as D (5 bases). Germline CDR1 reads SGHTA; CDR2 reads FQGNSA. The CDR3 length is 14 residues. The V and J ends lost 0 bases and 3 bases respectively, with 9 bases between them. The CDR3 reads CASSLASESYEQYF. CDR3 DNA sequence: TGTGCCAGCAGCTTAGCTAGCGAGAGCTACGAGCAGTACTTC.

The chain uses TRBV5-6 and TRBJ2-7, with 7 bases aligning to TRBD1. This CDR3 is built from 15 residues. Germline-derived CDR1 and CDR2 are SGHDT and YYEEEE. V shed 1 base and J 3 bases; nucleotides not matched to a gene: 7. The CDR3 protein is CASSLIGRGYYEQYF. The DNA for the CDR3 is TGTGCCAGCAGCTTGATTGGCAGGGGGTACTACGAGCAGTACTTC.

The genes are TRBV9 and TRBJ1-2; 7 nucleotides match TRBD1. V lost 2 bases to trimming and J lost 8 bases; unmatched junction nucleotides: 15. The germline V gene encodes CDR1 SGDLS and CDR2 YYNGEE. The CDR3 loop spans 16 amino acids. CDR3 coding DNA: TGTGCCAGCAGCGTCCTGAATCCCGGACAGGCGGGAGGCTACACCTTC. Translating it yields CASSVLNPGQAGGYTF.

The gene calls are TRBV30 and TRBJ1-1; weak D call: TRBD1 (6 bases). This CDR3 comprises 14 residues. Germline V gene data show CDR1 as GTSNPN and CDR2 as SVGIG (reference sequence). Between the trimmed V and J ends, which lost 3 bases and 1 base, there was a span of 12 bases. The CDR3 region has the DNA TGTGCCTGGAGCCTAGGACAGCCGAACACTGAAGCTTTCTTT. Translation: CAWSLGQPNTEAFF.

The chain couples TRBV18 to TRBJ1-2; 7 positions agree with TRBD1. J lost 3 bases, V lost 5 bases, and 6 bases had no gene match. The CDR3 length is 14 residues. CDR1 KGHSH and CDR2 LQKENI come from the germline V gene. CDR3 sequence: CASSTGTVDYGYTF. In DNA, the CDR3 is TGTGCCAGCTCAACGGGGACAGTGGACTATGGCTACACCTTC.

This chain uses TRBV7-9 with TRBJ2-1; the match to TRBD2 covers 12 bases. Germline-derived CDR1 and CDR2 are SEHNR and FQNEAQ (reference sequence). The J segment lost 0 bases and the V segment lost 1 base, leaving 4 bases of the junction unmatched. This CDR3 is 18 amino acids long. The CDR3 loop is CASSLELAGGTSYNEQFF. CDR3 bases: TGTGCCAGCAGCTTAGAACTAGCGGGGGGAACCTCCTACAATGAGCAGTTCTTC.

V usage is TRBV25-1 and J usage is TRBJ2-7; 8 positions agree with TRBD1. There are 14 residues in the CDR3. The trim removed 7 bases at V and 2 bases at J, leaving 7 bases unmatched. The germline CDR1 and CDR2 sequences are MGHDK and SYGVNS. CDR3 DNA: TGTGCCAGCAAGCCACAGGGGGTTACCTACGAGCAGTACTTC. It translates to CASKPQGVTYEQYF.

This clone was seen a handful of times. V gene TRBV28 combines with J gene TRBJ1-3, with 8 positions matching TRBD1. The germline gives CDR1 MDHEN, CDR2 SYDVKM. V lost 6 bases, J lost 5 bases, and 6 bases stayed unmatched. The CDR3 contains 14 residues. CDR3 nucleotides: TGTGCCAGCAGCCGGGGACAGGCTAGAAACACCATATATTTT. It encodes CASSRGQARNTIYF.

This chain links TRBV30 with TRBJ2-3; 8 nucleotides line up with TRBD2. Germline V CDR1 and CDR2: GTSNPN, SVGIG (reference sequence). This CDR3 is 16 amino acids long. After removal of 1 base from V and 6 bases from J, the junction contained 12 bases not matched to a gene. This CDR3 is CAWSDLKTGGLDTQYF. The CDR3 DNA is TGTGCCTGGAGTGACCTAAAAACGGGGGGGCTCGATACGCAGTATTTT.

A single count supports this clone. The chain is built from TRBV5-4 and TRBJ1-4, with D uncertain. Trimming left V 4 bases short and J 0 bases short, with 10 bases between. Germline loops: CDR1 SGHNT, CDR2 YYREEE (reference sequence). This CDR3 region has 15 residues. CDR3 in amino acids: CASSQDFATNEKLFF. The CDR3 bases are TGTGCCAGCAGCCAGGACTTTGCAACTAATGAAAAACTGTTTTTT.

V is TRBV11-2 and J is TRBJ2-5, with 9 bases lining up with TRBD1. The CDR3 runs to 13 residues. Germline values: CDR1 SGHAT, CDR2 FQNNGV. The ends lost 3 bases at V and 10 bases at J; junction bases unmatched: 6. The CDR3 bases are TGTGCCAGCAGCTTGGGGACAGGGCTGTTCCAGTACTTC. This gives the protein CASSLGTGLFQYF.

The CDR3 DNA sequence: TGTGCCAGCAACCCGACAGGGGGCTCTGGAAACACCATATATTTT. Residues: CASNPTGGSGNTIYF. The J gene is TRBJ1-3, the V gene TRBV6-5; TRBD1 aligns across 9 bases. V trimming: 7 bases; J trimming: 0 bases; junction bases outside the gene matches: 4. The CDR3 is made up of 15 amino acids. CDR1 and CDR2 from the germline V gene are MNHEY and SVGAGI.

V and J are TRBV24-1 and TRBJ2-3; 10 bases agree with TRBD1. J gave up 5 bases and V 3 bases, and 10 bases lay outside the gene matches. CDR3 size: 17 residues. Germline loops: CDR1 KGHDR, CDR2 SFDVKD. DNA for the CDR3: TGTGCCACCAGTGATCCGAAGCCGACAGGGGGCGGAGATACGCAGTATTTT. Protein product: CATSDPKPTGGGDTQYF.